The source of this T cell receptor beta chain is a study of cytomegalovirus exposure and HLA in healthy donors. The CDR3 has 14 amino acids. V lost 9 bases to trimming and J lost 3 bases, with 18 bases between them. The germline V gene has CDR1 MNHNS and CDR2 SASEGT. The study ran its PCR with 60 Vbeta and 13 Jbeta primers. Repertoires were generated with immunoSEQ multiplex PCR, while TCRdb's copy carries only in-frame clones and drops some. The top ten clones hold just over 2% of a sample with about 120,000 clones, about 70% of them seen once. The sequenced sample was PBMCs. The clonotype was recovered from a human donor in good health. The rearrangement uses TRBV6-1 and TRBJ2-7, with D unresolved. CDR3 amino acids: CASPFNLKSYEQYF. As DNA, the CDR3 is TGTGCCAGTCCCTTCAACCTAAAGAGCTACGAGCAGTACTTC.